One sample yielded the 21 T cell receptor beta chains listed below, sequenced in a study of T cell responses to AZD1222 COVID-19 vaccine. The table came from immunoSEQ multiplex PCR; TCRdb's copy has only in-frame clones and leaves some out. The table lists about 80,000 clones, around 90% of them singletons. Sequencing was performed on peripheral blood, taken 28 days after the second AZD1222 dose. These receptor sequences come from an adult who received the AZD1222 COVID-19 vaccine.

The CDR3, as DNA: TGTGCCAGCAGTGAGCCACGGGGGGGATCAGATACGCAGTATTTT. Its translation: CASSEPRGGSDTQYF. The chain links TRBV2 to TRBJ2-3; 8 bases align to TRBD2. The CDR3 is made up of 15 amino acids. The V and J ends lost 3 bases and 4 bases, in that order; junction bases with no gene match: 6. CDR1 SNHLY and CDR2 FYNNEI come from the germline V gene.

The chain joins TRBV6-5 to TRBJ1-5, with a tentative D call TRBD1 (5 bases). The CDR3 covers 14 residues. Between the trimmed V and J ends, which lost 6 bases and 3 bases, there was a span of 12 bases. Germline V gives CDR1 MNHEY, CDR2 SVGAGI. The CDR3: CASSRGHANQPQHF. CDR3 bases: TGTGCCAGCAGCCGCGGACACGCCAATCAGCCCCAGCATTTT.

CDR3 amino acids: CASSLVTHPGTEAFF. CDR3 sequence (DNA): TGTGCCAGCAGCTTAGTTACGCACCCGGGGACTGAAGCTTTCTTT. This rearrangement joins TRBV11-2 to TRBJ1-1, with D uncertain. Germline CDR1 SGHAT, CDR2 FQNNGV. The CDR3 covers 15 residues. V lost 1 base and J lost 5, with 14 bases in between.

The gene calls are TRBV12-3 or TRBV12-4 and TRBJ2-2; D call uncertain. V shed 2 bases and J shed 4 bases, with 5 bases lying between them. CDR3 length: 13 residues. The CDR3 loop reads CASSLSFTGELFF. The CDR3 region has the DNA TGTGCCAGCAGTTTAAGTTTCACCGGGGAGCTGTTTTTT.

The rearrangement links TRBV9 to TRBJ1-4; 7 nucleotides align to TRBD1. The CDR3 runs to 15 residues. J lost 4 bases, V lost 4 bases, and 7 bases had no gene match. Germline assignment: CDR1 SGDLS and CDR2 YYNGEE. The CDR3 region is CASSTLTGVNEKLFF. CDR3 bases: TGTGCCAGCAGCACACTAACAGGGGTTAATGAAAAACTGTTTTTT. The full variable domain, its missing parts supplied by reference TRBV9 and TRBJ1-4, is DSGVTQTPKHLITATGQRVTLRCSPRSGDLSVYWYQQSLDQGLQFLIQYYNGEERAKGNILERFSAQQFPDLHSELNLSSLELGDSALYFCASSTLTGVNEKLFFGSGTQLSVL.

The chain's CDR3 is CASSLGRSSVTDTQYF. The DNA for the CDR3 is TGTGCCAGCAGCTTAGGGCGGTCCTCGGTCACAGATACGCAGTATTTT. The chain is built from TRBV7-3 and TRBJ2-3, with unresolved D. The CDR3 has 16 amino acids. CDR1 is SGHTA and CDR2 is FQGTGA in the germline V gene. V gave up 2 bases and J gave up 2 bases, with 14 bases separating them.

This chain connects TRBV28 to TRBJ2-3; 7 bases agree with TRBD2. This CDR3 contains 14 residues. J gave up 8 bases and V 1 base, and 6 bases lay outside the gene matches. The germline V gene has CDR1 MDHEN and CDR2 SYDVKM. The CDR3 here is CASSLLSGIATQYF. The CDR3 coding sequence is TGTGCCAGCAGTTTATTAAGCGGGATCGCTACGCAGTATTTT.

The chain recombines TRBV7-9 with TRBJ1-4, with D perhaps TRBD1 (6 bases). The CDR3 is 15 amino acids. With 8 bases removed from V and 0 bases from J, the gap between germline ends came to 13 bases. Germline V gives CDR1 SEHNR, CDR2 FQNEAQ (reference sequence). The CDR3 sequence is CASPKGGATNEKLFF. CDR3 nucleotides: TGTGCCAGCCCCAAGGGGGGTGCAACTAATGAAAAACTGTTTTTT.

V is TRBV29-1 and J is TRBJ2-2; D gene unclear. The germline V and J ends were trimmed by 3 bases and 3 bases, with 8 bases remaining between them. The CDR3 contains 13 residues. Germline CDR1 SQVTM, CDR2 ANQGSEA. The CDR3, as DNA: TGCAGCGTTGAGGCCGGATACACCGGGGAGCTGTTTTTT. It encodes CSVEAGYTGELFF.

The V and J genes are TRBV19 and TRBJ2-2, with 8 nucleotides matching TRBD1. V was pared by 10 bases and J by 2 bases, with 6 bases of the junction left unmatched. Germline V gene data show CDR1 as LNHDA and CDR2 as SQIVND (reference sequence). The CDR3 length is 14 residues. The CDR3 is CATKGQVNTGELFF. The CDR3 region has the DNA TGTGCCACCAAGGGACAGGTCAACACCGGGGAGCTGTTTTTT.

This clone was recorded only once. The CDR3 loop is CASSLVGVSHEQFF. The CDR3, as DNA: TGTGCCAGCAGCTTGGTGGGAGTTTCCCATGAGCAGTTCTTC. This sequence joins TRBV5-4 and TRBJ2-1; possibly TRBD2 for D (5 bases). This CDR3 spans 14 amino acids. The V end lost 0 bases, the J end lost 8 bases, and 12 bases lay between the germline ends. Germline CDR1 reads SGHNT; CDR2 reads YYREEE (reference sequence).

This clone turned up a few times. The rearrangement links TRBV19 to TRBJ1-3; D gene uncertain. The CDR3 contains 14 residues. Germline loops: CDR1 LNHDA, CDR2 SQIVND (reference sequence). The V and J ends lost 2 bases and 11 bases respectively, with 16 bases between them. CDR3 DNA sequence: TGTGCCAGTAGTATATTTGACCGCCCGTCCGCCATATATTTT. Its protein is CASSIFDRPSAIYF.

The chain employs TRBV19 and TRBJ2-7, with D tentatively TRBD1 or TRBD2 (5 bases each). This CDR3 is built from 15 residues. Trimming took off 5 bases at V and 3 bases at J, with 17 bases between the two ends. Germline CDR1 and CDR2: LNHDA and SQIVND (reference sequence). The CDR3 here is CASSATGTGDYEQYF. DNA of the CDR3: TGTGCCAGTAGTGCAACCGGGACCGGAGACTACGAGCAGTACTTC.

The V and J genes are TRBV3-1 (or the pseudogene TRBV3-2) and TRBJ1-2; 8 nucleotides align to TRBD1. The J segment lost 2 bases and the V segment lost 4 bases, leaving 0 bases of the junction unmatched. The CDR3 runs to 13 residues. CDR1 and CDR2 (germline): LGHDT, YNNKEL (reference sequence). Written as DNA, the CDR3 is TGTGCCAGCAGCCGGGACAGGAACTATGGCTACACCTTC. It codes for CASSRDRNYGYTF.

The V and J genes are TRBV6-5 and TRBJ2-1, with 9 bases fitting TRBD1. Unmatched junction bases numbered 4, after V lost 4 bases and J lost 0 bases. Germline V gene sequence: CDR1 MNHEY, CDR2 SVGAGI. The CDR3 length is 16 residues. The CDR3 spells CASSSETGGSYNEQFF. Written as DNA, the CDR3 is TGTGCCAGCAGTTCCGAGACAGGGGGCTCCTACAATGAGCAGTTCTTC.

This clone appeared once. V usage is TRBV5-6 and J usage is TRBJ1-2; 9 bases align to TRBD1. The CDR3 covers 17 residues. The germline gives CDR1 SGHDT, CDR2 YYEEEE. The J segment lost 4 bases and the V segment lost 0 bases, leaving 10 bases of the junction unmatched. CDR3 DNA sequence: TGTGCCAGCAGCTTGGACGGCGGGACAGGGTTTATCTATGGCTACACCTTC. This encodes CASSLDGGTGFIYGYTF.

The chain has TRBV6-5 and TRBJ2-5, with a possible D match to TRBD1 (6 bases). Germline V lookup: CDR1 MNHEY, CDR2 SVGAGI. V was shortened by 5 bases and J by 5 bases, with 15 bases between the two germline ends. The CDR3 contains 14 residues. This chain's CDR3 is CASSRQAQRETQYF. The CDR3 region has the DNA TGTGCCAGCAGTAGACAGGCCCAGAGGGAGACCCAGTACTTC.

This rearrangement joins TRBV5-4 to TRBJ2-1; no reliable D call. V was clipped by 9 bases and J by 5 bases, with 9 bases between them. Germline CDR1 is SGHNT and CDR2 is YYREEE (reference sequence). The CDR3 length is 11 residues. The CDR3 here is CATIWDNEQFF. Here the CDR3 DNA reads TGTGCCACCATTTGGGACAATGAGCAGTTCTTC. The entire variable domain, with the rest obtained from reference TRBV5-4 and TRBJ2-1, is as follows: ETGVTQSPTHLIKTRGQQVTLRCSSQSGHNTVSWYQQALGQGPQFIFQYYREEENGRGNFPPRFSGLQFPNYSSELNVNALELDDSALYLCATIWDNEQFFGPGTRLTVL.

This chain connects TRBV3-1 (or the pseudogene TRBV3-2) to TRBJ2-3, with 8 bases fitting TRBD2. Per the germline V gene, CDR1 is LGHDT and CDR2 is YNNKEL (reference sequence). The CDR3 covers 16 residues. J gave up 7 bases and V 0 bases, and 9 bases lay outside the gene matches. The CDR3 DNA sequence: TGTGCCAGCAGCCAAGATACTAGCGGTATGGGGTATACGCAGTATTTT. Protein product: CASSQDTSGMGYTQYF.

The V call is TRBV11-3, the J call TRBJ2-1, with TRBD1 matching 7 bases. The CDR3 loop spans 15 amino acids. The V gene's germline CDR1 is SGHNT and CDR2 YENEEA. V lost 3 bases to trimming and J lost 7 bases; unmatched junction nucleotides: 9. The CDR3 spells CASSLGPAGGNEQFF. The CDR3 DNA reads TGTGCCAGCAGCTTGGGTCCGGCAGGGGGTAATGAGCAGTTCTTC.

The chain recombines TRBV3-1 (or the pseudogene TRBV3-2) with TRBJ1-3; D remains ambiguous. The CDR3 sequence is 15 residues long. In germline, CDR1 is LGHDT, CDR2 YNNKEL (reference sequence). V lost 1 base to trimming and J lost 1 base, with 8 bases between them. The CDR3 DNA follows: TGTGCCAGCAGCCAAGGGACCCATTCTGGAAACACCATATATTTT. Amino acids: CASSQGTHSGNTIYF.